This T cell receptor (beta chain) originates from a study of cytomegalovirus exposure and HLA in healthy donors (dated by TCRdb to 2016 to 2017). In the study overall: According to an earlier analysis of several hundred of the donors, about 190 million T cells yielded approximately 120 million unique TCR beta sequences and more than 250 Gb of sequence data. Along with the roughly 710-subject first cohort, a separate validation cohort of over a hundred different subjects was used. Donor age, sex, ethnicity and CMV serostatus were compiled alongside the repertoire data. To predict cytomegalovirus infection status, the study brought together high-throughput TCR immunosequencing, statistical association of individual TCRs with disease status, and machine learning. To decide whether each TCR beta V gene segment behaved as functional or pseudogenic, an earlier analysis of some 600 of the donors relied on high-throughput TCR beta sequencing. All discovery cohort repertoires had been generated on a single sequencing platform. To study patterns of TCR occurrence, a later analysis re-analyzed previously published TCR beta repertoires from around 660 donors and added high-resolution HLA genotyping. On average, roughly 250,000 unique TCR beta nucleotide sequences were sequenced per donor among fewer than 500 genotyped donors of the cohort, with roughly 18% of those sequences being non-productive. In a later genetic analysis, genome-wide SNP genotypes for about three fifths of the 666 donors were used, and that subset was treated as a discovery cohort. Among the roughly 390 genotyped donors, around 81% belonged to the genetic ancestry cluster associated with self-reported Caucasian donors. The later analysis used no new phenotypic data to find candidate immune exposures, relying instead on TCR beta sequences and their occurrence across donors. Using immunosequencing, the study profiled T cell repertoires from 550 to 750 subjects and related those repertoires to cytomegalovirus serostatus. Class I and class II HLA loci were covered by the typing at four-digit resolution. The aim of the study was to test whether cataloging public T cell receptors could identify signatures of past pathogen exposure. Typing coverage varied by locus: roughly 629-640 donors for A, B, C, DRB1 and DQB1; 522 for DQA1; around 570 for DPA1; 400 to 480 for DPB1. About 5 DR-DQ haplotypes were handled as single units for association and clustering, since linkage in the cohort was strong. Roughly 300 gigabases of sequencing data and roughly 80 million unique TCR sequences made up an early release that covered fewer than 650 HLA-typed donors.

The cohort comprised hundreds of healthy bone marrow donors. At the time of sampling, every cohort member was nominally healthy, though immune exposures that went unrecorded were likely present. The donor was CMV seronegative and belonged to the group of 350 to 400 seronegative cohort members. Every donor gave a peripheral blood sample, and the peripheral blood mononuclear cells from that sample were used for TCR beta sequencing. Genomic DNA extraction from the blood cell samples was performed with the Qiagen DNeasy Blood Extraction Kit. Reading from cysteine to phenylalanine, the CDR3 counts 17 amino acids. Of all the DNA, just the CDR3 is kept, 51 bases in frame from base 1. For CDR1 and CDR2, the germline V gene (reference sequence) lists LNHDA and SQIVND. With respect to this clone: Its antigen remains unidentified. One base away there is no much larger clone; base qualities are not given.

The full study reports these points: At a false discovery rate of 0.05, a later analysis linked approximately 18,000 TCR beta sequences to specific HLA alleles. Correlated functional status among segregating V segments might be attributable to linkage disequilibrium, but an unknown experimental factor could not be ruled out. A further reported finding was that TCR beta sequences accurately predicted the HLA-A and HLA-B alleles for most subjects in the first cohort. The only immune exposure information available for the cohort was CMV serostatus. Because the 87-base-pair reads could not distinguish some IMGT-functional V segments, including TRBV6-2 and TRBV6-3, those segments were excluded. Because HLA typing was missing for some donors at each locus, association tests included only the typed subset. Compared with the approximately 710-donor mean, donors in an Asian-associated ancestry cluster had fewer N-insertions in productive TCRs, according to a later genetic analysis. A few of the identified cytomegalovirus-associated TCR beta chains were confirmed in vitro to be specific for cytomegalovirus antigens. In both the original and validation cohorts, the classifier was reported to diagnose cytomegalovirus status with high specificity and sensitivity. The study gave a list of 150 to 200 TCR beta chains associated with cytomegalovirus. In a later analysis, TCR association rates were found to vary across HLA loci, with the most associated TCRs seen for DRB1 alleles and the fewest for HLA-C alleles. The cohort was sequenced for TCR beta chains only, and without alpha or paired-chain data the features that could be detected were limited. The presence/absence analyses assumed that sequencing depth was roughly uniform across donors, and that assumption may not be true. According to the authors, the approach could potentially be generalized to other disease states and immunological phenotypes. An association between a missense DCLRE1C variant and V-gene and J-gene trimming of TCR beta chains was found in a later genetic analysis and replicated in an independent cohort. Approximately 16 rarely observed V segments, including chromosome 9 orphons, were excluded from the earlier analysis of several hundred of the donors because counts were too low. A cluster of highly shared sequence variants was judged likely to be a technical artifact of the sequencing pipeline. In a later analysis, HLA-associated TCR beta chains showed more clonal expansion and lower generation probabilities than non-associated chains that were equally common. A later analysis found that most CMV-associated TCR beta chains appeared HLA-restricted, with HLA associations seemingly driven largely by CMV exposure. When HLA alleles, especially DR and DQ, strongly co-occurred, attributing TCR associations to individual alleles was difficult. Most TCR sequences were seen in very few donors, while some public TCRs were found in many individuals. In an earlier analysis of 500 to 650 of the donors, most TCR beta V segments appeared in productive rearrangements about 90% or about 30% of the time, broadly matching IMGT annotations. A later analysis reported that several top co-occurrence clusters appeared linked to parvovirus B19, influenza, CMV and Epstein-Barr virus.

The library was produced with the immunoSEQ multiplex PCR assay. A mixture of 60 forward primers for TCR Vbeta segments and 13 reverse primers for TCR Jbeta segments was used in the multiplex PCR. A multiplex PCR assay on genomic DNA amplified the CDR3 region of rearranged TCR beta genes. On the Illumina HiSeq System, the amplified TCR beta libraries were sequenced as 87-base-pair reads. The authors' analysis ran thus. Across the 500 to 700 repertoires, a later analysis counted approximately 83 million unique TCR beta chains, roughly 11 million of which were shared by at least two donors. To remove PCR and sequencing errors, raw reads were error-corrected and collapsed into unique sequences using a nearest-neighbor algorithm that merged closely related sequences. CDR3 sequences were aligned to IMGT reference sequences to assign V, D and J gene segments. For a sequence to be retained, a match of at least six nucleotides to both a V gene segment and a J gene segment was required. A rearrangement counted as productive if the CDR3 had no stop codons and remained in frame with V and J, and every other rearrangement counted as non-productive. CDR3 was defined by IMGT convention, running from the second conserved V-encoded cysteine to the conserved J-encoded phenylalanine. In an earlier analysis of more than 550 of the donors, sequences lacking an unambiguous match to a single V gene segment were excluded. An earlier analysis of fewer than 750 of the donors classified V segments as functional when productive rearrangements were above 56.7% and as segregating when the standard deviation between donors was above 5%. A statistical classification framework was built to diagnose cytomegalovirus status from the catalog of TCR beta chain sequences. V and J gene assignment, in a later analysis, came from comparing TCR nucleotide sequences with IMGT/GENE-DB human TR gene sequences. The TCRdist pipeline was used in a later analysis to assign CDR3 sequences and most-parsimonious VDJ recombination scenarios. A later analysis defined each TCR beta chain by its CDR3 amino acid sequence plus V-gene family, and excluded reads lacking a unique V-gene family. In a later analysis, approximately 590 highly shared, low-generation-probability nucleotide sequences were removed to address suspected cross-contamination and a sequencing artifact. In a later analysis, a clonal expansion index was calculated for each public chain from normalized within-repertoire ranks of inferred template counts. Generation probabilities in a later analysis came from a VDJ recombination model fitted to out-of-frame rearrangements, and those results were checked against IGoR. A later analysis scored TCR-TCR, TCR-HLA and TCR-CMV co-occurrence with hypergeometric tests, applying a repertoire-size bias correction to TCR pairs. In a later analysis, false discovery rates were estimated by permuting HLA or CMV assignments 20 times. In a later analysis, co-occurring TCRs were grouped using DBSCAN, with TCRdist sequence similarity added in when clustering inside HLA-allele-positive subsets. For co-occurrence clustering, repertoires with fewer than 30,000 or more than 120,000 public chains were excluded, along with roughly 5 repertoires with anomalous nucleotide sharing. TCRdb provides this immuneACCESS table in a form limited to in-frame rearrangements. Some clones are lacking; in checked studies, under half of them reflect an unresolved V gene, and why the rest are absent is not known. The V and J calls and clone size were taken over from that table, and D and trimming were inferred from the DNA. This sample holds tens of thousands of clones; under 85% were observed only once. The ten largest clones take up roughly 1.5% of the sample.

The chain is made from TRBV19 and TRBJ2-5; the junction holds 14 bases that match TRBD2. The end of the DNA fits TRBJ2-7 better, so the J call may be wrong. The sequence was collected from a male donor in good health and CMV-seronegative. The material sequenced was PBMCs. The CDR3 region: CASTSAVGTSGRYEQYF. The nucleotides read TGTGCCAGTACCTCCGCGGTTGGGACTAGCGGGAGATACGAGCAGTACTTC.